Sequencing of this TCR beta chain was carried out in a study of blood T cell repertoires in COVID-19. For the study at large: Acute and convalescent COVID-19 samples came from the United States, Italy and Spain.

With V trimmed by 4 bases and J by 4 bases, 1 base remained unmatched. The CDR3 is made up of 11 amino acids. Germline CDR1 reads DFQATT; CDR2 reads SNEGSKA (reference sequence). It was during active infection that Seattle patients were enrolled and then longitudinally followed. The data were produced by immunoSEQ multiplex PCR, yet TCRdb's version contains in-frame clones alone and is incomplete. The sample lists 540,000 or so clones, 85% to 90% occurring once. The material sequenced was peripheral blood. The J gene is TRBJ2-7, the V gene TRBV20-1; TRBD1 matches 7 bases. The sequence was collected from a woman in her forties or fifties with COVID-19, enrolled during active disease. CDR3 DNA: TGCAGTGCTAAGGGACAGTACGAGCAGTACTTC. Protein product: CSAKGQYEQYF.